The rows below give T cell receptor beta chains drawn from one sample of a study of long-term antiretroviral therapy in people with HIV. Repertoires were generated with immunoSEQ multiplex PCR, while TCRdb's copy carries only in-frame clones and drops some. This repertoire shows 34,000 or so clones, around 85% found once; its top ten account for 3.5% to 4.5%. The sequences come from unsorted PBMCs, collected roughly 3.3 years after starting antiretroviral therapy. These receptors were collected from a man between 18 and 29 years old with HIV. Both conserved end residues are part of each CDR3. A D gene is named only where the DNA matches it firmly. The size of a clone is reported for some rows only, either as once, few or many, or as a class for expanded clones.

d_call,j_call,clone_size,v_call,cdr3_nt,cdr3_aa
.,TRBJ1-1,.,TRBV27,TGTGCCAGCAGTTTAGGGGAAGCCGGGGACACTGAAGCTTTCTTT,CASSLGEAGDTEAFF
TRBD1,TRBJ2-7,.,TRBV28,TGTGCCAGCAGCGGCTCCCTAACTTGGGTTTCAAACAGGGGTCCTACCTACGAGCAGTACTTC,CASSGSLTWVSNRGPTYEQYF
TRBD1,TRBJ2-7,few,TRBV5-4,TGTGCCAGCAGCCCAACCGGGACAGGGTACGACGAGCAGTACTTC,CASSPTGTGYDEQYF
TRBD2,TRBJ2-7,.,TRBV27,TGTGCCAGCCGCAAACTCGCGGGAGACAGCTACGAGCAGTACTTC,CASRKLAGDSYEQYF
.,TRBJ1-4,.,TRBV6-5,TGTGCCAGCAGTTACCGACACCTCCCCGGCAATGAAAAACTGTTTTTT,CASSYRHLPGNEKLFF
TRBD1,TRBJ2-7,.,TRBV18,TGTGCCAGCTCACCTCGACAGGGTAGTCACGAGCAGTACTTC,CASSPRQGSHEQYF
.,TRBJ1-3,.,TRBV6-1,TGTGCCAGCAGTGAATCCCCAGGGGTGGGAAACACCATATATTTT,CASSESPGVGNTIYF
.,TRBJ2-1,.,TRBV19,TGTGCCAGTAGTACACAGGGATATGAGCAGTTCTTC,CASSTQGYEQFF
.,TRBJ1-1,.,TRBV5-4,TGTGCCAGCAGCTTCGTTGACAGGAACACTGAAGCTTTCTTT,CASSFVDRNTEAFF
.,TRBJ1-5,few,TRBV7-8,TGTGCCAGCAGCTTTGATGACAGGCTGCTCAATCAGCCCCAGCATTTT,CASSFDDRLLNQPQHF
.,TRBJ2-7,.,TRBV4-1,TGCGCCAGCAGCCAAGATAAAGGGACGCAGTACTTC,CASSQDKGTQYF
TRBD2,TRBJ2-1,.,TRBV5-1,TGCGCCAGCAGCTCCACTAGCGGGGGTTACAATGAGCAGTTCTTC,CASSSTSGGYNEQFF
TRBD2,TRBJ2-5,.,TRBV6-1,TGTGCCAGCAGTGTGACTAGCGGAGCTTACCAAGAGACCCAGTACTTC,CASSVTSGAYQETQYF
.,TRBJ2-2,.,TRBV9,TGTGCCAGCAGCCCCACGGGCACCGGGGAGCTGTTTTTT,CASSPTGTGELFF
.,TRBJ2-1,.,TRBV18,TGTGCCAGCTCACCCGACATAAACTACAATGAGCAGTTCTTC,CASSPDINYNEQFF
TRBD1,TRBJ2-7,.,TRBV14,TGTGCCAGCAGCCAAGTTATCGGGACAGGGCCCTACGAGCAGTACTTC,CASSQVIGTGPYEQYF
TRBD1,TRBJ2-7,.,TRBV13,TGTGCCAGCAGCTTAATGGACAGGGACGAGCAGTACTTC,CASSLMDRDEQYF
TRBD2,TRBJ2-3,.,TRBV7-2,TGTGCCAGCAGCTTTCCTAGCGGGGGTAGCAGTACAGATACGCAGTATTTT,CASSFPSGGSSTDTQYF
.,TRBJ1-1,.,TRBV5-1,TGCGCCAGCAGCGTGGACGGACAAAACACTGAAGCTTTCTTT,CASSVDGQNTEAFF
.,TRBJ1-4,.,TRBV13,TGTGCCAGCAGCCCCCGTCCCCGGTTATGGGCTAGGGGATCTGATAATGAAAAACTGTTTTTT,CASSPRPRLWARGSDNEKLFF
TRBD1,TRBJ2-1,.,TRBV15,TGTGCCACCAGCTTCACAGGGGGCTTGCAGTTCTTC,CATSFTGGLQFF
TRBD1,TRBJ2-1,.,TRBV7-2,TGTGCCAGCAGCCCCGGGAGAGAGGGACAGGGTATCTACAATGAGCAGTTCTTC,CASSPGREGQGIYNEQFF
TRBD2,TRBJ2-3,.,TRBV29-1,TGCAGCGTTGGGAGGACTAGCGGGAGCGGGGGTACGCAGTATTTT,CSVGRTSGSGGTQYF
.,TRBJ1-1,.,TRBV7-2,TGTGCCAGCAGCTTCGGTCAGGGGAGCACTGAAGCTTTCTTT,CASSFGQGSTEAFF
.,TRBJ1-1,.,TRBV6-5,TGTGCCAGCAGTCAAAGGGGATTCGACACTGAAGCTTTCTTT,CASSQRGFDTEAFF
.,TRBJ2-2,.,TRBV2,TGTGCCAGCAGTGAAAGGTCCACTCGGGGCACCGGGGAGCTGTTTTTT,CASSERSTRGTGELFF
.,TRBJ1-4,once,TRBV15,TGTGCCACCAGCAGACGATCCCGGGCCCCTAATGAAAAACTGTTTTTT,CATSRRSRAPNEKLFF
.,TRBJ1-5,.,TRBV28,TGTGCCAGCAGATTAAAGGGACGGGGGTATAGCAATCAGCCCCAGCATTTT,CASRLKGRGYSNQPQHF
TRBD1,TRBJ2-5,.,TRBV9,TGTGCCAGCGGGACAGGGGCTGAGACCCAGTACTTC,CASGTGAETQYF
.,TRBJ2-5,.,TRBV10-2,TGCGCCAGCAGTGAGGAGGACTACGGGCGGGGCCAAGAGACCCAGTACTTC,CASSEEDYGRGQETQYF
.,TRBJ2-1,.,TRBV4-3,TGCGCCAGCAGCCAGAACGTTGGTAGCTCCTACAATGAGCAGTTCTTC,CASSQNVGSSYNEQFF
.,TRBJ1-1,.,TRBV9,TGTGCCAGCAGCCCGGACACCCTGGGGACTGAAGCTTTCTTT,CASSPDTLGTEAFF
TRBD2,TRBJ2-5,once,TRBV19,TGTGCCAGTAGTATAGCCGGACAGCGGGGGGAGACCCAGTACTTC,CASSIAGQRGETQYF
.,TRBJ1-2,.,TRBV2,TGTGCCAGCAACGTGAGGGGTTCAAGCGGTGGCTACACCTTC,CASNVRGSSGGYTF
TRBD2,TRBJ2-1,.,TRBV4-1,TGCGCCAGCAGCCAAGACGGGGCTAGCGGGGGGAAGGGATCCTACAATGAGCAGTTCTTC,CASSQDGASGGKGSYNEQFF
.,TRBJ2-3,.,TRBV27,TGTGCCAGCAGTTCCGACAGAAGGCCCACAGATACGCAGTATTTT,CASSSDRRPTDTQYF
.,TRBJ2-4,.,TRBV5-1,TGCGCCAGCAGTCCCTTGGGCGAGGGAAACATTCAGTACTTC,CASSPLGEGNIQYF
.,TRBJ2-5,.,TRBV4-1,TGCGCCAGCAGCCGGGGAAAGGGCATCACGCAAGAGACCCAGTACTTC,CASSRGKGITQETQYF
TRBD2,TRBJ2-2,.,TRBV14,TGTGCTAGCAGCCCCTCCCGGTGGCTAGCGGGAAACACCGGGGAGCTGTTTTTT,CASSPSRWLAGNTGELFF
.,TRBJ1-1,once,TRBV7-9,TGTGCCAGCAGCCAAGGCTCTGAAGCTTTCTTT,CASSQGSEAFF
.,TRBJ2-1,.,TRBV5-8,TGTGCCAGCAGCTTCTTTGAGCACTCCTACAATGAGCAGTTCTTC,CASSFFEHSYNEQFF